This T cell receptor (beta chain) was found in a study of long-term antiretroviral therapy in people with HIV. This was the immunoSEQ v3.0 assay at survey level. Here immunoSEQ multiplex PCR was the method, and the copy in TCRdb shows in-frame clones only, minus some. The profile covers tens of thousands of clones, with roughly 90% appearing a single time and approximately 4.3% taken by the ten largest. V dropped 5 bases and J dropped 0 bases, with 8 bases sitting between them. Germline-derived CDR1 and CDR2 are LNHDA and SQIVND (reference sequence). This CDR3 is built from 14 residues. The sequence came from a woman aged 35 to 49 with HIV. The sample was unsorted PBMCs, taken 5.2 years after starting antiretroviral therapy. This chain connects TRBV19 to TRBJ1-3; D is undetermined. The CDR3 DNA follows: TGTGCCAGTAGTGGCGGCGACTCTGGAAACACCATATATTTT. Protein: CASSGGDSGNTIYF.